This entry describes one TCR beta chain. The data were taken from a study of blood T cell repertoires in COVID-19. Study context: COVID-19 samples from acute and convalescent phases originated in the United States, Italy and Spain. T cells, B-cell-depleted T cells, or PBMCs supplied cDNA or gDNA.

Per the study methods: The assay estimated nucleated cells by amplifying reference gene primers. Sequenced by immunoSEQ multiplex PCR; TCRdb stores in-frame clones only, minus some. The V and J calls and clone size were taken over from that table, and D and trimming were inferred from the DNA. The sample holds tens of thousands of clones; about nine tenths are singletons and the top ten take around a tenth. Trimming left V 3 bases short and J 0 bases short, with 9 bases between. Germline CDR1 reads MNHNS; CDR2 reads SASEGT. The CDR3 is 15 amino acids. This rearrangement joins TRBV6-1 to TRBJ1-5; D gene unclear. This sequence originates from a woman aged 80 or older with active COVID-19. The sample taken for sequencing was peripheral blood. The CDR3 spells CASSDRRDSNQPQHF. The CDR3 DNA reads as TGTGCCAGCAGTGACAGGCGGGATAGCAATCAGCCCCAGCATTTT.